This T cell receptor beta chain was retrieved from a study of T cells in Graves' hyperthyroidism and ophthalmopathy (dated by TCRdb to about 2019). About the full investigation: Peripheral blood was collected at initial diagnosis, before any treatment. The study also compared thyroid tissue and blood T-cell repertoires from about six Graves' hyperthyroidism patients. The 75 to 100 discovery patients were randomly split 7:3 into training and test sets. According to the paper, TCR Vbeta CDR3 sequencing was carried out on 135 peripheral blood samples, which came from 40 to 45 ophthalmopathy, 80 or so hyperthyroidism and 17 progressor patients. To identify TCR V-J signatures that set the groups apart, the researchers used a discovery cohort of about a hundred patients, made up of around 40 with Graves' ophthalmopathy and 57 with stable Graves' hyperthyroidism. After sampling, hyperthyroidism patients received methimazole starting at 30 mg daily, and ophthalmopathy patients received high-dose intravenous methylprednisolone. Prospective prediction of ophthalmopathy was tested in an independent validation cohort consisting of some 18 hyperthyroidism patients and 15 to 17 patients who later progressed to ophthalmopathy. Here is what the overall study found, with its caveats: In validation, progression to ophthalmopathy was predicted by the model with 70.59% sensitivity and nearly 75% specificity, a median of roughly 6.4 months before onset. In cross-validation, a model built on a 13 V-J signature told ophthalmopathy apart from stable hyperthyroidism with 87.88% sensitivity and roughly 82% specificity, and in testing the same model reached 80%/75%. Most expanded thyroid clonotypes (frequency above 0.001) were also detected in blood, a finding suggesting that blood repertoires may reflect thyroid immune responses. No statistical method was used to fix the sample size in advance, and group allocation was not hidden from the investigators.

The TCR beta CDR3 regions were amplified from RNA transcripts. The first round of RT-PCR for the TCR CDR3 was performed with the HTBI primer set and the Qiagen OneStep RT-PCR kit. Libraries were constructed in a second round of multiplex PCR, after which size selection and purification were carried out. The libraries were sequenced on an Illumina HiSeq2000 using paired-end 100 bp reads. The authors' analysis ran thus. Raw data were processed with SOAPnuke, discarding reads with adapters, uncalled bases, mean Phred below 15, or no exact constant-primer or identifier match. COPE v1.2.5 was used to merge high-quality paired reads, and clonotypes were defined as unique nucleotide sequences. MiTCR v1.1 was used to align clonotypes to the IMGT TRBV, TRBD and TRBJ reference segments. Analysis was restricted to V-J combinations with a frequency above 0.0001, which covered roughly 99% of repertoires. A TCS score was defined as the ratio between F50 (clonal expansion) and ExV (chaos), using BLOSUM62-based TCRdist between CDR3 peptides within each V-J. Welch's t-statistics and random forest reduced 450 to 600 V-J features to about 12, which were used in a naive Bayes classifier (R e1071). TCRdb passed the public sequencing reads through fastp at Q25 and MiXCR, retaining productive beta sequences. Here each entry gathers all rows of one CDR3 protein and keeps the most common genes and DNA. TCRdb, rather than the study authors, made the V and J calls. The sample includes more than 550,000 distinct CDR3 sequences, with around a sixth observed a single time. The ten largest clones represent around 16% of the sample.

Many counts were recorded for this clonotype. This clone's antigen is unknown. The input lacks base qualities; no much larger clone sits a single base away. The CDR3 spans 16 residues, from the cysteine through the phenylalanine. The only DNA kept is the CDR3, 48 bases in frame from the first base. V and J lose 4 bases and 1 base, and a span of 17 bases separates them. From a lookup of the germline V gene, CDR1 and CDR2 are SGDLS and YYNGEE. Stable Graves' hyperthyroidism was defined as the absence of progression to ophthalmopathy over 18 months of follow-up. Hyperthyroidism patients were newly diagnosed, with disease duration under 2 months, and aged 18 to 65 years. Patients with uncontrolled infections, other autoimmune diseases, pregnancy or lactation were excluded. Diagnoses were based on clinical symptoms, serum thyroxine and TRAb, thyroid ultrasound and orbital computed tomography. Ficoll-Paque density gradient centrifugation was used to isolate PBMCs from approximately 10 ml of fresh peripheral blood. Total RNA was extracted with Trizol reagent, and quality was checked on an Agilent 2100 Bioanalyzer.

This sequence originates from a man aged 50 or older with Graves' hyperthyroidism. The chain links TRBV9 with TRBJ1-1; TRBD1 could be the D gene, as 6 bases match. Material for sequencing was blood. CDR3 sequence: CASSTGEGGWNTEAFF. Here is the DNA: TGTGCCAGCAGCACGGGTGAGGGGGGTTGGAACACTGAAGCTTTCTTT.